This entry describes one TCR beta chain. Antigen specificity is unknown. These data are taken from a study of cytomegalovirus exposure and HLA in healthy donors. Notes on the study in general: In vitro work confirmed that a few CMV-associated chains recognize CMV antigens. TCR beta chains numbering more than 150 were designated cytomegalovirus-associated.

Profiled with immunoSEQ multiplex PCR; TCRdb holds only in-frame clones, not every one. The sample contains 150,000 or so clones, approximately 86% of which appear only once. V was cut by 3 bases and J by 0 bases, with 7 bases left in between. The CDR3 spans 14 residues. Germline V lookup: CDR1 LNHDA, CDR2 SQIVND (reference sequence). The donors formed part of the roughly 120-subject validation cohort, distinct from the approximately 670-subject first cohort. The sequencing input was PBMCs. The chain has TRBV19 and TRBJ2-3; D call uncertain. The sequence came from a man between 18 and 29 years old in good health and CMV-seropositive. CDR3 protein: CASSISRSTDTQYF. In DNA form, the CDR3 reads TGTGCCAGTAGTATTAGCAGAAGCACAGATACGCAGTATTTT. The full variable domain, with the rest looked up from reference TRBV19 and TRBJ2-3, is DGGITQSPKYLFRKEGQNVTLSCEQNLNHDAMYWYRQDPGQGLRLIYYSQIVNDFQKGDIAEGYSVSREKKESFPLTVTSAQKNPTAFYLCASSISRSTDTQYFGPGTRLTVL.